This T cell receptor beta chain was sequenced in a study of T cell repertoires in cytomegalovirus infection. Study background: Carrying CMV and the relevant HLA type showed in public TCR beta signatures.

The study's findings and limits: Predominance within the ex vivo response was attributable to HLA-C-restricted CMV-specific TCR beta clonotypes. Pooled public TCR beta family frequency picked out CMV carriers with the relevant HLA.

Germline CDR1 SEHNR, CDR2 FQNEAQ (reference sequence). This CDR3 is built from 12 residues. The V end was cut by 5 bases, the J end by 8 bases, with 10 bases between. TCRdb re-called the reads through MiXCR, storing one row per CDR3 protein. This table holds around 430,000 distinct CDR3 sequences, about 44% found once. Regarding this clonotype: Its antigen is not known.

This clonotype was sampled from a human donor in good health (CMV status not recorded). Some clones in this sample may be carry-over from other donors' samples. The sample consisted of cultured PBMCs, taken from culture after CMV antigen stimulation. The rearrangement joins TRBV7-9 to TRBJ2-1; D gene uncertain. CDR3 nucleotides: TGTGCCAGCAGCATCATTCTTGATGAGCAGTTCTTC. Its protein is CASSIILDEQFF.